This is a list of T cell receptor beta chains from one sample in a study of blood T cell repertoires in COVID-19. Repertoires were generated with immunoSEQ multiplex PCR, while TCRdb's copy carries only in-frame clones and drops some. The sample shows fewer than 200,000 clones, approximately 83% of them seen only once. Specimen: peripheral blood. The receptors stem from a man in his sixties or seventies with active or convalescent COVID-19. CDR3s include the opening cysteine and the closing phenylalanine or tryptophan. The D gene is left open where the match is weak. Size is stated for part of the rows, as once, few or many counts, or as a class when the clone is expanded.

j_call clone_size v_call d_call cdr3_aa cdr3_nt
TRBJ2-1 NA TRBV6-5 NA CASSFQGWEQFF TGTGCCAGCAGTTTTCAGGGTTGGGAGCAGTTCTTC
TRBJ1-6 few TRBV29-1 TRBD1 CSAGETGPGSPLHF TGCAGCGCTGGGGAGACAGGGCCCGGGTCACCCCTCCACTTT
TRBJ1-6 NA TRBV7-2 TRBD1 CASRGTGGNSPLHF TGTGCCAGCAGGGGTACAGGGGGCAATTCACCCCTCCACTTT
TRBJ2-1 NA TRBV25-1 TRBD2 CASSGSSGYVEQFF TGTGCCAGCAGTGGTTCTAGCGGTTACGTAGAGCAGTTCTTC
TRBJ1-5 NA TRBV5-1 TRBD1 CASSSGQAGQPQHF TGCGCCAGCAGCTCCGGACAGGCTGGTCAGCCCCAGCATTTT
TRBJ2-3 NA TRBV19 NA CASSTTGLAADTQYF TGTGCCAGTAGTACTACGGGCTTAGCGGCAGATACGCAGTATTTT
TRBJ2-1 NA TRBV6-6 TRBD1 CASGGGQGYNEQFF TGTGCCAGCGGTGGGGGACAGGGATACAATGAGCAGTTCTTC
TRBJ1-1 NA TRBV6-5 NA CASRGGGAMNTEAFF TGTGCCAGCAGGGGAGGGGGAGCGATGAACACTGAAGCTTTCTTT
TRBJ1-1 NA TRBV11-1 NA CASSFGNTEAFF TGTGCCAGCAGCTTCGGGAACACTGAAGCTTTCTTT
TRBJ1-1 NA TRBV29-1 NA CSVFDTEAFF TGCAGCGTTTTCGACACTGAAGCTTTCTTT
TRBJ1-5 NA TRBV19 NA CASSGRVSNQPQHF TGTGCCAGTAGTGGCAGGGTTTCGAATCAGCCCCAGCATTTT
TRBJ1-5 NA TRBV6-2/TRBV6-3 TRBD1 CASSIQGARLGNQPQHF TGTGCCAGCAGCATACAGGGGGCTCGGTTAGGCAATCAGCCCCAGCATTTT
TRBJ2-6 NA TRBV6-2/TRBV6-3 NA CATRPVEHSGANVLTF TGTGCCACCCGCCCCGTTGAACACTCTGGGGCCAACGTCCTGACTTTC
TRBJ1-5 NA TRBV23-1 NA CASSNGGKSNQPQHF TGCGCCAGCAGCAATGGGGGGAAGAGCAATCAGCCCCAGCATTTT
TRBJ2-6 NA TRBV5-1 NA CASSLRGSGGANVLTF TGCGCCAGCAGCTTGAGGGGGTCCGGAGGGGCCAACGTCCTGACTTTC
TRBJ2-5 once TRBV19 TRBD1 CASSISGGGETQYF TGTGCCAGTAGTATATCAGGGGGCGGTGAGACCCAGTACTTC
TRBJ1-4 NA TRBV27 NA CASRSLGGEKLFF TGTGCCAGCAGATCCCTGGGGGGAGAAAAACTGTTTTTT
TRBJ2-3 NA TRBV7-9 TRBD2 CASSLGSSGRRGDTQYF TGTGCCAGCAGCTTAGGGTCTAGCGGGAGACGTGGCGATACGCAGTATTTT
TRBJ1-2 NA TRBV30 NA CAWSVLGGYTF TGTGCCTGGAGTGTACTCGGTGGCTACACCTTC
TRBJ1-5 NA TRBV7-2 NA CASSQQGRNQPQHF TGTGCCAGCAGCCAACAGGGACGGAATCAGCCCCAGCATTTT
TRBJ1-1 many TRBV6-5 NA CASSPLGGTEAFF TGTGCCAGCAGCCCCCTCGGAGGAACTGAAGCTTTCTTT
TRBJ1-5 once TRBV6-2/TRBV6-3 NA CASSNSWSSLSNQPQHF TGTGCCAGCAGCAACTCGTGGTCCTCTTTGAGCAATCAGCCCCAGCATTTT
TRBJ2-7 NA TRBV5-6 TRBD1 CASTPTYGTGGTEQYF TGTGCCAGCACCCCAACATACGGGACAGGGGGCACCGAGCAGTACTTC
TRBJ2-7 NA TRBV5-1 NA CASSRLSDNYEQYF TGCGCCAGCAGCAGACTGTCGGACAACTACGAGCAGTACTTC
TRBJ2-7 NA TRBV5-6 NA CASTHNARGYEQYF TGTGCCAGCACCCATAACGCCCGGGGCTACGAGCAGTACTTC
TRBJ2-3 few TRBV19 TRBD2 CASSSLPGGSTDTQYF TGTGCCAGTAGTAGTCTGCCGGGAGGCTCAACAGATACGCAGTATTTT
TRBJ2-1 once TRBV3-1/TRBV3-2 TRBD2 CASSHRLAGGEFF TGTGCCAGCAGCCATCGACTAGCGGGAGGGGAGTTCTTC
TRBJ2-4 NA TRBV25-1 TRBD1 CASSDRGRKNIQYF TGTGCCAGCTCCGACAGGGGACGCAAAAACATTCAGTACTTC
TRBJ2-7 NA TRBV27 TRBD1 CASSFSTGGGEQYF TGTGCCAGCAGTTTCTCGACAGGGGGAGGCGAGCAGTACTTC
TRBJ2-7 few TRBV7-8 TRBD1 CASSRDREYEQYF TGTGCCAGCAGCCGGGACAGGGAGTACGAGCAGTACTTC
TRBJ1-1 NA TRBV28 NA CASSPHSNTEAFF TGTGCCAGCAGTCCCCACTCGAACACTGAAGCTTTCTTT
TRBJ2-5 once TRBV7-2 TRBD2 CASSSRGGIETQYF TGTGCCAGCAGCTCACGGGGGGGCATTGAGACCCAGTACTTC
TRBJ1-2 NA TRBV19 NA CASRTLGSANYGYTF TGTGCCAGTAGGACCTTGGGCAGTGCTAACTATGGCTACACCTTC
TRBJ2-2 few TRBV10-2 NA CASSRVAVNTGELFF TGCGCCAGCTCGAGAGTAGCGGTTAACACCGGGGAGCTGTTTTTT
TRBJ1-1 NA TRBV6-5 NA CASSYLPNTEAFF TGTGCCAGCAGTTATCTACCGAACACTGAAGCTTTCTTT
TRBJ1-2 NA TRBV6-5 NA CASRKTARANYGYTF TGTGCCAGCAGGAAGACGGCCCGAGCGAACTATGGCTACACCTTC
TRBJ1-5 NA TRBV6-5 TRBD1 CASRQGYSNQPQHF TGTGCCAGTAGACAGGGTTATAGCAATCAGCCCCAGCATTTT
TRBJ1-1 NA TRBV6-6 NA CASISGATGTEAFF TGTGCCAGCATTTCAGGGGCCACCGGCACTGAAGCTTTCTTT
TRBJ1-4 NA TRBV7-2 NA CASSLDRRNEKLFF TGTGCCAGCAGCTTAGATAGGAGAAATGAAAAACTGTTTTTT
TRBJ2-5 NA TRBV3-1/TRBV3-2 NA CASSHWTETQETQYF TGTGCCAGCAGCCACTGGACAGAGACCCAAGAGACCCAGTACTTC
TRBJ1-2 NA TRBV7-2 TRBD1 CASSPGLGRQGSGGYGYTF TGTGCCAGCAGCCCAGGTCTGGGACGTCAAGGCTCAGGGGGATATGGCTACACCTTC